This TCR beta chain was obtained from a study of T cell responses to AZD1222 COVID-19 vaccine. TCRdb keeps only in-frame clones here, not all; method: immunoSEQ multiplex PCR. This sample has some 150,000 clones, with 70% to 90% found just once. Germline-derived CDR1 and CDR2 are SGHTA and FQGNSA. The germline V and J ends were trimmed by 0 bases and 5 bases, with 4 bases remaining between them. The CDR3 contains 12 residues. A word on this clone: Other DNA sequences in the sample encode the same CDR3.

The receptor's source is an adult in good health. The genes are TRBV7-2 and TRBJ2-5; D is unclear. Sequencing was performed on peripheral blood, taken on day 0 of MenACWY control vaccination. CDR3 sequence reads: CASSLAGETQYF. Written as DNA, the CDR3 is TGTGCCAGCAGCTTAGCGGGGGAGACCCAGTACTTC.